This TCR beta chain stems from a study of vaccination effects on CD4 cells after COVID-19. General study points: Just 1 of 255 vaccine-induced clones in healthy recipients was cross-reactive. Late post-vaccination, clones induced by infection and those induced by vaccine underwent marked clonal contraction.

On this clone itself: Its matching antigen is unknown.

The ViraFEST assay expanded antigen-specific CD4+ T cells with viral peptide pools before sequencing. Scientists isolated CD4+ T cells after an approximately 9-day culture period ended. None of the vaccinated had previously contracted SARS-CoV-2, and their nucleocapsid antibodies tested negative. This CDR3 contains 16 residues. Per germline, CDR1 SGHNT and CDR2 YYREEE (reference sequence). V trimming: 0 bases; J trimming: 4 bases; junction bases outside the gene matches: 7. Here immunoSEQ multiplex PCR was the method, and the copy in TCRdb shows in-frame clones only, minus some. The data show about 55,000 clones, around 67% seen once.

This clonotype was obtained from a human donor who received a COVID-19 vaccine. The chain links TRBV5-4 to TRBJ1-2, with TRBD1 matching over 9 bases. The starting material was CD4+ T cells from PBMCs cultured with SARS-CoV-2 spike peptides, obtained before COVID-19 vaccination. CDR3 DNA: TGTGCCAGCAGCTTGGGGACAGGGGACACGAGCTATGGCTACACCTTC. Residues: CASSLGTGDTSYGYTF. The full variable domain, rest sourced from reference TRBV5-4 and TRBJ1-2, is ETGVTQSPTHLIKTRGQQVTLRCSSQSGHNTVSWYQQALGQGPQFIFQYYREEENGRGNFPPRFSGLQFPNYSSELNVNALELDDSALYLCASSLGTGDTSYGYTFGSGTRLTVV.